The T cell receptor (beta chain) described here comes from a study of Tregs in tolerant kidney transplant recipients. In germline, CDR1 is SGHVS, CDR2 FQNEAQ. CDR3 length: 14 amino acids. V lost 5 bases and J 2 bases, leaving 12 bases between the germline ends. Libraries were prepared by immunoSEQ multiplex PCR; TCRdb keeps only in-frame clonotypes and omits some of them. The data show 120,000 or so clones, with roughly 93% seen just once and roughly 0.63% held by the top ten. This TCR was recovered from a human donor in good health. This sequence joins TRBV7-8 and TRBJ1-2, with a possible D match to TRBD1 (6 bases). The sequenced sample consisted of CD4+ T cells from blood. Here the CDR3 reads CASSPTRGNYGYTF. The CDR3 DNA follows: TGTGCCAGCAGCCCGACTAGGGGGAACTATGGCTACACCTTC.